A single sample gave rise to the 15 T cell receptor beta chains below, sequenced in a study of monozygotic twins with inflammatory bowel disease. TCRdb re-analyzed the 5' RACE reads; it lists each CDR3 protein once, without DNA. The listing records just over 300,000 distinct CDR3 sequences. Sequencing was performed on blood. Receptors were obtained from a human donor with ulcerative colitis or Crohn's disease, or a healthy co-twin of an affected twin (not recorded which).

The chain couples TRBV4-3 to TRBJ2-7; the D call from TCRdb, TRBD1, cannot be confirmed without DNA. Per the germline V gene, CDR1 is LGHNA and CDR2 is YSLEER. This CDR3 spans 15 amino acids. The CDR3 is CASSQTGAANYEQYF.

The J gene is TRBJ2-3, the V gene TRBV10-3; TCRdb's D call, TRBD2, is unchecked because there is no DNA. The CDR3 spans 16 residues. Germline CDR1 is ENHRY and CDR2 is SYGVKD. The CDR3 is CATSESMAKGGDTQYF.

This chain joins TRBV29-1 and TRBJ1-1; TCRdb outputs TRBD1, but without DNA this stays unchecked. The germline V gene encodes CDR1 SQVTM and CDR2 ANQGSEA. This CDR3 region has 12 residues. The CDR3 here is CSVARQGTEAFF.

The chain links TRBV10-3 to TRBJ2-7; TCRdb outputs TRBD2, but without DNA this stays unchecked. CDR3 size: 14 residues. Germline CDR1 is ENHRY and CDR2 is SYGVKD. The CDR3 sequence: CAIRTSAGSYEQYF.

The rearrangement joins TRBV12-3 or TRBV12-4 to TRBJ1-1. The CDR3 has 14 amino acids. The CDR3 loop is CASSLTDSNTEAFF.

The rearrangement uses TRBV10-3 and TRBJ1-2. The CDR3 extends over 12 amino acids. CDR1 and CDR2 (germline): ENHRY, SYGVKD. This CDR3 reads CATTGGDDGYTF.

The V and J genes are TRBV4-3 and TRBJ1-3. The CDR3 runs 17 residues. Germline V gene sequence: CDR1 LGHNA, CDR2 YSLEER. CDR3 region: CASSQDLGRITGNTIYF.

The gene calls are TRBV7-3 and TRBJ2-1. The germline gives CDR1 SGHTA, CDR2 FQGTGA. CDR3 length: 13 amino acids. The CDR3 here is CASSFTRESEQFF. The full variable domain, completed using reference TRBV7-3 and TRBJ2-1, is GAGVSQTPSNKVTEKGKYVELRCDPISGHTALYWYRQSLGQGPEFLIYFQGTGAADDSGLPNDRFFAVRPEGSVSTLKIQRTERGDSAVYLCASSFTRESEQFFGPGTRLTVL.

The chain employs TRBV6-5 and TRBJ2-7; TCRdb's D gene call, TRBD1, goes unchecked for lack of DNA. This CDR3 spans 16 amino acids. The germline V gene encodes CDR1 MNHEY and CDR2 SVGAGI. The CDR3 loop is CASSSPRTGVLGEQYF.

The chain employs TRBV6-1 and TRBJ2-6; TCRdb outputs TRBD2, but without DNA this stays unchecked. The CDR3 sequence is 18 residues long. Germline CDR1 is MNHNS and CDR2 is SASEGT. The CDR3 sequence: CASSRLQGPSPGANVLTF.

The chain is built from TRBV6-2 or TRBV6-3 and TRBJ2-2; the D call of TRBD1 rests on TCRdb alone, since no DNA is present to check it. CDR3 length: 14 amino acids. CDR1 and CDR2 (germline): MNHEY, SVGEGT. CDR3 protein: CASTQGLLAGELFF.

The gene calls are TRBV18 and TRBJ2-5. CDR1 is KGHSH and CDR2 is LQKENI in the germline V gene. This CDR3 comprises 15 residues. The CDR3 here is CASSPVVSSQQTQYF. Complete variable domain (other parts from reference TRBV18 and TRBJ2-5): NAGVMQNPRHLVRRRGQEARLRCSPMKGHSHVYWYRQLPEEGLKFMVYLQKENIIDESGMPKERFSAEFPKEGPSILRIQQVVRGDSAAYFCASSPVVSSQQTQYFGPGTRLLVL.

The chain couples TRBV28 to TRBJ2-7; the D gene TCRdb calls, TRBD1, cannot be checked with no DNA. Germline values: CDR1 MDHEN, CDR2 SYDVKM. This CDR3 has 13 residues. The CDR3: CASRWGGLVEQYF.

The chain carries TRBV3-1 and TRBJ2-7. The CDR3 runs 13 residues. From germline, CDR1 is LGHDT and CDR2 YNNKEL (reference sequence). The CDR3: CASSQVASVEQYF.

V and J are TRBV12-3 or TRBV12-4 and TRBJ1-4; absent DNA, TCRdb's TRBD1 call cannot be checked. This CDR3 contains 14 residues. CDR3 sequence reads: CASSTRGANEKLFF.